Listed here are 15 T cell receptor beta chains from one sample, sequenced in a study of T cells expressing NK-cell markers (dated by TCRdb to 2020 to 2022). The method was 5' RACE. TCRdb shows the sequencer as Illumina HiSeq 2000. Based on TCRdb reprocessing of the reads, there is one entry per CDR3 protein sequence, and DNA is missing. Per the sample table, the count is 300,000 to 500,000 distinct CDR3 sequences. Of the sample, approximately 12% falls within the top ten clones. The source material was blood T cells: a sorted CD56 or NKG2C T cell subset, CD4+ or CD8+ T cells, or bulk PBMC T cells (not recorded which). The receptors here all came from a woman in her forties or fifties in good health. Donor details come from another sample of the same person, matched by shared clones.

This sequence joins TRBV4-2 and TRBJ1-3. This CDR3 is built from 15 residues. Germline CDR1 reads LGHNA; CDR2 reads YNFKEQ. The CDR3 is CASSQDGVLGNTIYF.

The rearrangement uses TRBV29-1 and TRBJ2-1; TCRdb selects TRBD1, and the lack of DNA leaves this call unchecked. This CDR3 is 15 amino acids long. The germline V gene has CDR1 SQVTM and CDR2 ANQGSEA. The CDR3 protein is CSVHPGQGIWNEQFF.

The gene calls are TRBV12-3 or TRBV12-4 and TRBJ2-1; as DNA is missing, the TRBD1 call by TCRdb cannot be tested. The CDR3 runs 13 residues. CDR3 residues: CASSSRGGLEQFF.

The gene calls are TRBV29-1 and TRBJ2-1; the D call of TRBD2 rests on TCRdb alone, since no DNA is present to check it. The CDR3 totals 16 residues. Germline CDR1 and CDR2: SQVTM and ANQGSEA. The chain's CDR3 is CSVGGLAGGMYNEQFF.

The CDR3 reads CASKLLGTATYNEQFF. This chain joins TRBV6-6 and TRBJ2-1; TCRdb proposes TRBD2, but this gene call is untestable without DNA. CDR3 length equals 16 residues. CDR1 MNHNY and CDR2 SVGAGI come from the germline V gene (reference sequence).

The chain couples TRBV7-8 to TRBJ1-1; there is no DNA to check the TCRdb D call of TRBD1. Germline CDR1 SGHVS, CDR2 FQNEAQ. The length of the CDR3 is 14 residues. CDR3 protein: CASSFRKTGSEAFF. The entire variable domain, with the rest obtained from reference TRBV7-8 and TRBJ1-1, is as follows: GAGVSQSPRYKVAKRGQDVALRCDPISGHVSLFWYQQALGQGPEFLTYFQNEAQLDKSGLPSDRFFAERPEGSVSTLKIQRTQQEDSAVYLCASSFRKTGSEAFFGQGTRLTVV.

Here the CDR3 reads CASSSAGTGTEKLFF. This sequence joins TRBV12-3 or TRBV12-4 and TRBJ1-4; TCRdb's assignment of TRBD1 cannot be checked, as there is no DNA. This CDR3 has 15 residues.

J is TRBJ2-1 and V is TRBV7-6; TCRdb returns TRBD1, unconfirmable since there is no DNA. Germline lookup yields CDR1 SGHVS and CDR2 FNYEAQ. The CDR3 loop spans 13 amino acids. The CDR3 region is CASSPLGKNEQFF. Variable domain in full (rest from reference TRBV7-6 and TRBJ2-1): GAGVSQSPRYKVTKRGQDVALRCDPISGHVSLYWYRQALGQGPEFLTYFNYEAQQDKSGLPNDRFSAERPEGSISTLTIQRTEQRDSAMYRCASSPLGKNEQFFGPGTRLTVL.

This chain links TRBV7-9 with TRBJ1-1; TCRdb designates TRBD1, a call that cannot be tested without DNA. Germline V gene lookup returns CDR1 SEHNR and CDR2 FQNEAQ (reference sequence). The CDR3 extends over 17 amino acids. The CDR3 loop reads CASTLGQQGTLNTEAFF.

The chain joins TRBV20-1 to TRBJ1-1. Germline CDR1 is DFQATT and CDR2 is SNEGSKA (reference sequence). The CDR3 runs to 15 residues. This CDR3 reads CSARGAGAGDTEAFF.

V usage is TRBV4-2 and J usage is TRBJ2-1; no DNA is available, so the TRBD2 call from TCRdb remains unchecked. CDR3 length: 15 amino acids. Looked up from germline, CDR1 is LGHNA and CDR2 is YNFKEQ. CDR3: CASSPSGRAENEQFF.

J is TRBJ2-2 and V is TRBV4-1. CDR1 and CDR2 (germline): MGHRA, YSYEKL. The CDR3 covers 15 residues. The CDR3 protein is CASSQAGVATGELFF.

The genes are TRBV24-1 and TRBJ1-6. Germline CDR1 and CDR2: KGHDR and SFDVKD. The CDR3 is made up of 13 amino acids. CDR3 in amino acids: CATSEAGNSPLHF.

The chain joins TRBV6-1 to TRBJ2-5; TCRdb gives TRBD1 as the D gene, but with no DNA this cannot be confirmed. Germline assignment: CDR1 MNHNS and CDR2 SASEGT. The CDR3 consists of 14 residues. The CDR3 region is CASSNRQKAETQYF.

CDR3 loop: CASRLTDTQYF. The V gene is TRBV12-3 or TRBV12-4, the J gene TRBJ2-3. CDR3 size: 11 residues.